The TCR beta chain under discussion was sequenced for a study of blood T cell repertoires in COVID-19. Study summary: The analysed material was cDNA or gDNA that came from T cells, B-cell-depleted T cells, or PBMCs.

Per germline, CDR1 SGDLS and CDR2 YYNGEE. V was pared by 0 bases and J by 4 bases, with 10 bases between. The CDR3 runs 15 residues. In the authors' methods: Cell counts per sample came from amplifying reference gene primers. Sequenced by immunoSEQ multiplex PCR; TCRdb stores in-frame clones only, minus some. The V and J calls and clone size are taken from that table; D and trimming were inferred from the DNA. The data show about 140,000 clones, 65% to 80% seen once. The TCR originated in a man aged 80 or over with acute or convalescent COVID-19. V is TRBV9 and J is TRBJ1-4, with a tentative D call TRBD1 (6 bases). The material sequenced was peripheral blood. The chain's CDR3 is CASSVAPDSNEKLFF. The CDR3 coding sequence is TGTGCCAGCAGCGTAGCCCCGGACAGTAATGAAAAACTGTTTTTT.